This T cell receptor beta chain was captured by sequencing in a study of T cells in Graves' hyperthyroidism and ophthalmopathy. TCR beta CDR3 region amplification was performed from RNA transcripts. Using the HTBI primer set, a first-round RT-PCR was run on the TCR CDR3. TCRdb fed the multiplex PCR reads into MiXCR, producing one record per CDR3 protein. The sample has hundreds of thousands of distinct CDR3 sequences, approximately 15% seen once. Study findings and constraints: A median about 6.2 months before onset, the model predicted ophthalmopathy. Stable hyperthyroidism was separated from ophthalmopathy by a model based on 13 V-J features.

The CDR3 is 12 amino acids. CDR1 is LNHDA, CDR2 SQIVND, per germline (reference sequence). Trimming cost V 5 bases and J 7 bases, with 11 bases left between them. With regard to this clonotype: The antigen remains unidentified.

The receptor was isolated from a woman in her twenties or thirties with Graves' hyperthyroidism. This chain joins TRBV19 and TRBJ1-2, with D possibly matching TRBD1 (6 bases). Sample: blood. CDR3 in amino acids: CASSPDRFGYTF. DNA for the CDR3: TGTGCCAGTAGTCCAGACAGGTTTGGCTACACCTTC. Using reference TRBV19 and TRBJ1-2 for the parts outside the CDR3, the full variable domain is DGGITQSPKYLFRKEGQNVTLSCEQNLNHDAMYWYRQDPGQGLRLIYYSQIVNDFQKGDIAEGYSVSREKKESFPLTVTSAQKNPTAFYLCASSPDRFGYTFGSGTRLTVV.